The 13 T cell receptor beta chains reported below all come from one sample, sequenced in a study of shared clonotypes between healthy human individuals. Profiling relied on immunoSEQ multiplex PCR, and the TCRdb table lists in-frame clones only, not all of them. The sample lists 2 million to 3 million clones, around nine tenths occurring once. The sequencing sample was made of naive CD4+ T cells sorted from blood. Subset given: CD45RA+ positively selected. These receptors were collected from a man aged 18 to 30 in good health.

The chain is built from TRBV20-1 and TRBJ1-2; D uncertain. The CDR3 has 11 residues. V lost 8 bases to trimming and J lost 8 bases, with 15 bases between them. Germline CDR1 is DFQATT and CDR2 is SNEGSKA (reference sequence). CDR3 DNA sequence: TGCAGTACGGGGAGAGACCAGGGCTACACCTTC. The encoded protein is CSTGRDQGYTF.

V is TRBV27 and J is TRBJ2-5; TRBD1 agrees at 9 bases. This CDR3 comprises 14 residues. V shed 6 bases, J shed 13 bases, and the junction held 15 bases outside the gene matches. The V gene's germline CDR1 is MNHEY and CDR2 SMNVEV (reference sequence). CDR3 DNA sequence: TGTGCCAGCAGCCCCGGACAGGGGACCAGGGTTTCGTACTTC. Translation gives CASSPGQGTRVSYF.

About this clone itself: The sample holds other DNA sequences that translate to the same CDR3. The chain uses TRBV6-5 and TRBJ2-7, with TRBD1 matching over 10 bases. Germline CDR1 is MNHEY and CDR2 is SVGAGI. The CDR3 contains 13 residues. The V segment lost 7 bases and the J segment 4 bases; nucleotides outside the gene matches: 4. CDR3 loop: CASTSGQGYEQYF. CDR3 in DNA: TGTGCCAGCACCTCGGGACAGGGGTACGAGCAGTACTTC.

The CDR3 region has the DNA TGCGCCAGCATGCCCCGGGTAGCGGGGGGCTTCTCTGGGGCCAACGTCCTGACTTTC. It encodes CASMPRVAGGFSGANVLTF. The rearrangement joins TRBV10-2 to TRBJ2-6, with 10 nucleotides matching TRBD2. The CDR3 loop spans 19 amino acids. CDR1 and CDR2 from the germline V gene are WSHSY and SAAADI. Trimming at V came to 7 bases and at J to 0 bases, leaving 12 bases not matched to a gene.

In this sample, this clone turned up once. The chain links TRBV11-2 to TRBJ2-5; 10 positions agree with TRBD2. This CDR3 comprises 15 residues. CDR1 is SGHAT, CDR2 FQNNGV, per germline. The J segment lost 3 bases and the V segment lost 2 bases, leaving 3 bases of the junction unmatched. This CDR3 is CASSLLGLAEETQYF. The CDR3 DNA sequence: TGTGCCAGCAGCTTACTAGGACTAGCGGAAGAGACCCAGTACTTC.

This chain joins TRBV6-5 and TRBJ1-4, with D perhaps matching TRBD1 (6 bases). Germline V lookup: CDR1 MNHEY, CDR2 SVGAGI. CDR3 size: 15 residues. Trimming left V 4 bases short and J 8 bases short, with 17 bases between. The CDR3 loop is CASSLQGTAGEKLFF. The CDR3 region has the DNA TGTGCCAGCAGTTTACAGGGAACGGCCGGGGAAAAACTGTTTTTT.

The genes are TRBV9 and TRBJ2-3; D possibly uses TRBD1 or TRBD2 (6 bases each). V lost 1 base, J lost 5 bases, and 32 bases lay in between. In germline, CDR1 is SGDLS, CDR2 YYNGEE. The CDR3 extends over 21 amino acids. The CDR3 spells CASSVSASRGAGRGQQDTQYF. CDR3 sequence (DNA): TGTGCCAGCAGCGTATCCGCTTCGAGGGGGGCGGGCCGGGGGCAACAAGATACGCAGTATTTT.

The CDR3 spells CASSLDRGGNQPQHF. CDR3 sequence (DNA): TGTGCCAGCAGCTTAGACAGGGGGGGAAATCAGCCCCAGCATTTT. The chain carries TRBV5-6 and TRBJ1-5; 9 positions agree with TRBD1. CDR3 size: 15 residues. CDR1 and CDR2 (germline): SGHDT, YYEEEE. V was pared by 2 bases and J by 4 bases, with 4 bases of the junction left unmatched.

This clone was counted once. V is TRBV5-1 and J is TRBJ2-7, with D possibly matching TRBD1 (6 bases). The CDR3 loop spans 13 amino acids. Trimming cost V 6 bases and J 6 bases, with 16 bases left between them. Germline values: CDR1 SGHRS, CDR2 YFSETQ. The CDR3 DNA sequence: TGCGCCAGCACCCCGAAGGTGGGGGCCGAGCAGTACTTC. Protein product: CASTPKVGAEQYF.

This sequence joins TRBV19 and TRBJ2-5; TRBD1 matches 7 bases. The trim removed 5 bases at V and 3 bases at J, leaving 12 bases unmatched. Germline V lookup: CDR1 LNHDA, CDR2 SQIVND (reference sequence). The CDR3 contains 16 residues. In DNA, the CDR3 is TGTGCCAGTAGTCAATCGGGACAGCCGTACAAAGAGACCCAGTACTTC. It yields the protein CASSQSGQPYKETQYF.

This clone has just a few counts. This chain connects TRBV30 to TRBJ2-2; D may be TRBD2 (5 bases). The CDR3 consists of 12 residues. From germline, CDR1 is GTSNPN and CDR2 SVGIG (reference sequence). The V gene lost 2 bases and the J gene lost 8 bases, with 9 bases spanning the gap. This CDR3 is CAWSLASGELFF. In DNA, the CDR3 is TGTGCCTGGAGTCTAGCCTCGGGGGAGCTGTTTTTT.

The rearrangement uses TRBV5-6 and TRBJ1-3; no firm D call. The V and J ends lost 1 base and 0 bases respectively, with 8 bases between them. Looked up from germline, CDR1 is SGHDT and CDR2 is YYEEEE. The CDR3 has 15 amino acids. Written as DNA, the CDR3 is TGTGCCAGCAGCTTGCGGGCTAGCTCTGGAAACACCATATATTTT. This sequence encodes CASSLRASSGNTIYF.

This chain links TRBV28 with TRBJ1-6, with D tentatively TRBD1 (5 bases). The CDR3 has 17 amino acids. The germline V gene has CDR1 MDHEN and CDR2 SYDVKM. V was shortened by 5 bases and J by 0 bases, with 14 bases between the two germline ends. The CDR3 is CASSTLGGSSYNSPLHF. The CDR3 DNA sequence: TGTGCCAGCAGTACTCTTGGGGGAAGCTCCTATAATTCACCCCTCCACTTT.